This paragraph covers one T cell receptor beta chain sequence. The repertoire was sequenced with immunoSEQ multiplex PCR; TCRdb's copy has only in-frame clones and lacks some. Seen here are 75,000 to 100,000 clones, roughly 94% observed once, and the top ten hold 0.35% to 0.45%. Trimming cost V 4 bases and J 7 bases; bases outside gene matches: 8. CDR3 length: 14 residues. CDR1 is LNHDA and CDR2 is SQIVND in the germline V gene (reference sequence). The data are from a study of technical replicates of blood from a handful of donors. J is TRBJ2-7 and V is TRBV19; the match to TRBD1 covers 9 bases. This sequence originates from a human donor in good health. Sequenced: T cells isolated from PBMCs. CDR3 in DNA: TGTGCCAGTAGTACCGACAGGGGGATTGCTGAGCAGTACTTC. It is translated as CASSTDRGIAEQYF.